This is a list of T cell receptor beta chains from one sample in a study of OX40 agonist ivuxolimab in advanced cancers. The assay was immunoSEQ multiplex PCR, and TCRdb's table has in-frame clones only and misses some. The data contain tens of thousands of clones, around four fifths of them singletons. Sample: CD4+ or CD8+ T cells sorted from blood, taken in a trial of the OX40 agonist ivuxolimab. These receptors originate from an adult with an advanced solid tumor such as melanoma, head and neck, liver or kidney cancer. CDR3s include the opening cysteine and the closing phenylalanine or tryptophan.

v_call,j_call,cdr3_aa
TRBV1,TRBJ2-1,CTSSQERGRVLENEQFF
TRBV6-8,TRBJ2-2,CASSTQQGNTGELFF
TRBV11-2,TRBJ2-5,CASSHGTVLKETQYF
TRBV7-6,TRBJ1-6,CASSLGGRQESPLHF
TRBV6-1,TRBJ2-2,CASSETGSTGELFF
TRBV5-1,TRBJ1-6,CASSLRTDSNSPLHF
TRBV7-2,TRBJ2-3,CASRPFDGGDTQYF
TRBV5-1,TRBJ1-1,CASSPLIGNTEAFF
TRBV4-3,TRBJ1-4,CASSRLQGAGEKLFF
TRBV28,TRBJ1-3,CATEDSISGNTIYF
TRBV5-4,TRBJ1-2,CASSPPKDLNYGYTF
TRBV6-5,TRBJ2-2,CASSSPGDMAGELFF
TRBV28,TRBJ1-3,CASSFTGTGNTIYF
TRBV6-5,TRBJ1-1,CASSYWAGNTEAFF
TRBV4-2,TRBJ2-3,CASSQSSGGADTQYF
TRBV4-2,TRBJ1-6,CASSQEVAGNYNSPLHF
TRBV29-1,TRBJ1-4,CSTRVGDEKLFF
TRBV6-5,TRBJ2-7,CASSYTGTTYEQYF
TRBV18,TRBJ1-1,CASSRTGVETEAFF
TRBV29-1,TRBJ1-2,CSVEDVQSYLGGYTF
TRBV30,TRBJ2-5,CAYHKRETQYF
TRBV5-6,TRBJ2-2,CASSLYGPNTGELFF
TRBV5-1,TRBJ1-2,CASSLGGLENGYTF
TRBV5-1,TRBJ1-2,CASSLDQGDGYTF
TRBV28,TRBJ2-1,CAGGLGGSYNEQFF
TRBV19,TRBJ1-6,CASSPFHGANSPLHF
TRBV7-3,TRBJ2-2,CASSPRRTGGSGELFF
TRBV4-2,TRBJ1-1,CASSQEGYDGDTEAFF
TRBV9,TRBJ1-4,CASSVYGEKLFF
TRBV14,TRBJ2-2,CASSPFMSGELFF
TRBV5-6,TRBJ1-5,CASSQKKAGGQPQHF
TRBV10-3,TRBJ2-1,CAIQGALIYNEQFF
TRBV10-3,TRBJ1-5,CAISESEGGGTQPQHF
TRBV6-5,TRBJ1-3,CASSWDGGNTIYF
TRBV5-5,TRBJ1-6,CASSLTLSPLHF
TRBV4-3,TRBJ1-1,CASSPDRMNTEAFF
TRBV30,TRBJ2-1,CAWTGDHEQFF
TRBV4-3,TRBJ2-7,CASSHRTGTYEQYF
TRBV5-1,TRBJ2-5,CASSPMTSGQETQYF
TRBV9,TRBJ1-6,CASSAQGAGSPLHF
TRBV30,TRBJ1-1,CAWAGQNTEAFF
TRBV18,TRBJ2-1,CASATAGGAEQFF
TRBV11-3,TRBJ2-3,CASSLDRRGDTQYF
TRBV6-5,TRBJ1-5,CASKGGGSSNQPQHF
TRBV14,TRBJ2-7,CASSLASYSYEQYF
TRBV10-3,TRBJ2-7,CAISESDTYEQYF
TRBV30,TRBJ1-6,CAWSEGYNSPLHF
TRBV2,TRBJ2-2,CASRVQTAGELFF
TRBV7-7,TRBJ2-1,CASSPSGGTYNEQFF
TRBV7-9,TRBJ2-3,CASSRTPGGRTDTQYF
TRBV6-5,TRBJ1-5,CASRPAGYNQPQHF
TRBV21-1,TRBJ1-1,CASSLGTGQGCVEAFF